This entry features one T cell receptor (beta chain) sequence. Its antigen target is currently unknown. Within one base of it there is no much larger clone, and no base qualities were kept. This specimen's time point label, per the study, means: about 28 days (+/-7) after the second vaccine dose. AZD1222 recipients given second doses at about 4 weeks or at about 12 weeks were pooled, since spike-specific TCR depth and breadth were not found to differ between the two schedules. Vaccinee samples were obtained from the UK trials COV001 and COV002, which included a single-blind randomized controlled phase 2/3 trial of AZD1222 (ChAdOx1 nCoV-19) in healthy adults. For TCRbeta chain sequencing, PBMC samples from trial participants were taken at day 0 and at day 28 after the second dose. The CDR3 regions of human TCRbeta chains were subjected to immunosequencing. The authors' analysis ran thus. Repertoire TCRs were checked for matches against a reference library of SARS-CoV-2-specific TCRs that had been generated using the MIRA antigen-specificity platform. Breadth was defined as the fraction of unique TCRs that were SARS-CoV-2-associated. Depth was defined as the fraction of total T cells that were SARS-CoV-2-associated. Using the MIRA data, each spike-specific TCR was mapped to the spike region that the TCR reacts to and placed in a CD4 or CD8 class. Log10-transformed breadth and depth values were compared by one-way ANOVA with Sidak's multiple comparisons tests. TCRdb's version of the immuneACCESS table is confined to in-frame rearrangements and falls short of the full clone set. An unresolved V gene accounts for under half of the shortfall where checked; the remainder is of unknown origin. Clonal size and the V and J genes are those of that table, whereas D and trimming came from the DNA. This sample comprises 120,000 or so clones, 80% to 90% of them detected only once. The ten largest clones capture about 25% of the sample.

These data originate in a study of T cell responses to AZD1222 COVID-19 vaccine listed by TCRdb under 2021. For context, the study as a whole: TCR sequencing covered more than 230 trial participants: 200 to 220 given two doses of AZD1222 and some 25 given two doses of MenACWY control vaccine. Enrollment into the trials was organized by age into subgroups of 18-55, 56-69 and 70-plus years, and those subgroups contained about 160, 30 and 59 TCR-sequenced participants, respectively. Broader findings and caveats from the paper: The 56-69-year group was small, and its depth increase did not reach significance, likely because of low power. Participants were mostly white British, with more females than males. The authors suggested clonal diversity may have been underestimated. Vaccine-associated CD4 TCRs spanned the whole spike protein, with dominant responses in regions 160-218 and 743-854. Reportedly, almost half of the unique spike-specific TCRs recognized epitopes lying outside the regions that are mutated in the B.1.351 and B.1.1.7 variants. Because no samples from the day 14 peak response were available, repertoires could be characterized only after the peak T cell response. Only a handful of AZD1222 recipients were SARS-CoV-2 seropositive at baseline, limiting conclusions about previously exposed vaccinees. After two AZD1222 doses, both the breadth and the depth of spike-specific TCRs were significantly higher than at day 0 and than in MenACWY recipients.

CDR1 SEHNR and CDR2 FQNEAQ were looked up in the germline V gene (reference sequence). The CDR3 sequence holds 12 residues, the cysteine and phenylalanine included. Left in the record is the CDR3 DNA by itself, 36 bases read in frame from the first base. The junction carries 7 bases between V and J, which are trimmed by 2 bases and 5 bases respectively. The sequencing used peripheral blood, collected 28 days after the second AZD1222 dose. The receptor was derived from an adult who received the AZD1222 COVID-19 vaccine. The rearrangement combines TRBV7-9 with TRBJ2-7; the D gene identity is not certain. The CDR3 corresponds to CASSLSVHEQYF. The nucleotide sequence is TGTGCCAGCAGCTTAAGTGTCCACGAGCAGTACTTC.